The T cell receptor beta chain under discussion was sequenced for a study of blood T cells in healthy people across ages. The authors ran a second PCR of about 7 to 11 cycles using a sample-barcoded 5' primer and a J-beta primer mix. Each CDR3 protein gets one entry after TCRdb re-called the 5' RACE reads with MiXCR. This table holds about 840,000 distinct CDR3 sequences, roughly 28% found once. J gave up 1 base and V 8 bases, and 11 bases lay outside the gene matches. The CDR3 length is 17 residues. Germline-derived CDR1 and CDR2 are MDHEN and SYDVKM. This clonotype was recorded many times. These records were also assigned to another study, of T cells of mothers and their children.

The sequencing input was blood. The clonotype comes from a woman in her thirties or forties in good health. This chain uses TRBV28 with TRBJ1-1; 12 bases fit TRBD1. CDR3: CASQTRDRGPGNTEAFF. Here the CDR3 DNA reads TGTGCCAGCCAGACCCGGGACAGGGGGCCCGGGAACACTGAAGCTTTCTTT.